This T cell receptor (beta chain) was found in a study of identical twins. Of note for this clonotype: Antigen: not known.

Regarding the study as a whole: Conclusions relied on cross-sectional statistical analysis, not following the same donors.

TCRdb reanalysed the 5' RACE reads using MiXCR and keeps one entry per CDR3 protein. This sample has under 800,000 distinct CDR3 sequences; approximately 22% occur once, and the top ten carry over 4%. CDR3 length: 15 residues. Germline V gene lookup returns CDR1 SGHKS and CDR2 YYEKEE (reference sequence). V was clipped by 2 bases and J by 2 bases; unmatched bases: 6. These records were also assigned to another study, of T cells expressing NK-cell markers.

The sequence came from a woman younger than 30 in good health. This chain uses TRBV5-5 with TRBJ1-1, with 7 bases that match TRBD1. Sequences were obtained from PBMCs. CDR3 bases: TGTGCCAGCAGCTTCCTGGGACAGCTTAACACTGAAGCTTTCTTT. This sequence encodes CASSFLGQLNTEAFF.